This is a list of T cell receptor beta chains from one sample in a study of Graves' ophthalmopathy and Graves' hyperthyroidism. Via MiXCR, TCRdb re-called the multiplex PCR reads, giving one row per CDR3 protein. The sample lists around 520,000 distinct CDR3 sequences; about two fifths were seen once. Sequencing used peripheral blood or thyroid tissue (not recorded which). The origin of the receptors is an adult man with Graves' hyperthyroidism. Both conserved end residues are part of each CDR3. Fields, in order: clone size, J gene, V gene, D gene, CDR3 protein, CDR3 DNA. A D gene is named only where the DNA matches it firmly. Clone size, where shown, is once, few, many, or a class for clones that have expanded.

.,TRBJ2-3,TRBV7-2,.,CASSPLAPDTQYF,TGTGCCAGCAGCCCACTAGCTCCGGATACGCAGTATTTT
many,TRBJ1-1,TRBV13,TRBD1,CASSLGQVGHIF,TGTGCCAGCAGCCTGGGACAGGTAGGGCACATTTTT
.,TRBJ1-4,TRBV9,.,CASSHSGPGITNEKLFF,TGTGCCAGCAGCCACTCGGGACCGGGTATCACTAATGAAAAACTGTTTTTT
many,TRBJ1-5,TRBV24-1,TRBD1,CATSAGDRGRNQPQHF,TGTGCTACCAGTGCCGGGGACAGGGGCCGCAATCAGCCCCAGCATTTT
many,TRBJ1-2,TRBV7-9,.,CASSFIRGNYGYTF,TGTGCCAGCAGCTTCATAAGGGGTAACTATGGCTACACCTTC
.,TRBJ2-1,TRBV25-1,.,CASSESARQFF,TGTGCCAGCAGTGAATCAGCACGGCAGTTCTTC
few,TRBJ2-5,TRBV11-2,TRBD2,CASSKSGGYQETQYF,TGTGCCAGCAGCAAGAGCGGGGGGTACCAAGAGACCCAGTACTTC
many,TRBJ2-7,TRBV20-1,TRBD2,CSATSVGLAGGTLEQYF,TGCAGTGCCACCTCCGTGGGACTAGCGGGAGGGACTCTTGAGCAGTACTTC
many,TRBJ1-6,TRBV7-8,TRBD1,CASSSTGVPYNSPLHF,TGTGCCAGCAGCTCTACAGGGGTCCCCTATAATTCACCCCTCCACTTT
.,TRBJ1-6,TRBV20-1,TRBD1,CSATGTGGDEYNSPLHF,TGCAGTGCTACCGGGACAGGGGGCGACGAATATAATTCACCCCTCCACTTT
.,TRBJ1-1,TRBV9,TRBD1,CASMGQAGVAFF,TGTGCCAGCATGGGACAGGCGGGGGTCGCTTTCTTT
few,TRBJ2-2,TRBV9,.,CASSVGVVLANTGELFF,TGTGCCAGCAGCGTAGGGGTAGTCTTGGCGAACACCGGGGAGCTGTTTTTT
many,TRBJ2-2,TRBV9,.,CASSDDRATNTGELFF,TGTGCCAGCAGCGACGACCGGGCTACGAACACCGGGGAGCTGTTTTTT
many,TRBJ2-5,TRBV27,.,CASSSMETQYF,TGTGCCAGCAGTTCCATGGAGACCCAGTACTTC
few,TRBJ2-1,TRBV20-1,TRBD2,CSAREPTSAAEQFF,TGCAGTGCTAGGGAACCTACTAGCGCGGCTGAGCAGTTCTTC
many,TRBJ1-2,TRBV12-3/TRBV12-4,.,CASSLLANYGYTF,TGTGCCAGCAGTTTACTCGCTAACTATGGCTACACCTTC
.,TRBJ2-1,TRBV7-2,.,CASSRTVDNEQFF,TGTGCCAGCAGCCGGACAGTAGACAATGAGCAGTTCTTC
few,TRBJ1-1,TRBV6-5,TRBD1,CASSRGQLRITEAFF,TGTGCCAGCAGTCGGGGACAGCTTAGAATCACTGAAGCTTTCTTT
.,TRBJ1-6,TRBV6-6,.,CASRRNDRHSPLHF,TGTGCCAGCAGGAGGAATGACAGACATTCACCCCTCCACTTT
many,TRBJ2-2,TRBV5-1,TRBD2,CASTLAGGGELFF,TGCGCCAGCACCCTAGCGGGAGGCGGGGAGCTGTTTTTT
many,TRBJ2-7,TRBV2,.,CASSGRTSSYEQYF,TGTGCCAGCAGTGGCCGGACGAGCTCCTACGAGCAGTACTTC
many,TRBJ1-2,TRBV19,TRBD1,CASEDGTGISGYTF,TGTGCCAGTGAAGACGGGACAGGGATTAGTGGCTACACCTTC
.,TRBJ2-5,TRBV29-1,.,CSVATGNQPQYF,TGCAGCGTAGCCACGGGTAATCAGCCCCAGTACTTC
.,TRBJ2-5,TRBV12-3/TRBV12-4,.,CASRVLGETQYF,TGTGCCAGCCGCGTCTTGGGGGAGACCCAGTACTTC
once,TRBJ2-5,TRBV7-2,TRBD2,CASSVGPLAGFQETQYF,TGTGCCAGCAGCGTAGGCCCTCTAGCGGGGTTCCAAGAGACCCAGTACTTC
.,TRBJ2-2,TRBV7-2,.,CASSFSGGGEQFF,TGTGCCAGCAGCTTCTCCGGGGGCGGCGAGCAGTTTTTT
many,TRBJ2-5,TRBV5-1,.,CASSLFGGRQETQYF,TGCGCCAGCAGCTTGTTTGGGGGTCGGCAAGAGACCCAGTACTTC
many,TRBJ1-3,TRBV5-6,.,CASSLQMKPGNTIYF,TGTGCCAGCAGCTTGCAGATGAAACCTGGAAACACCATATATTTT
.,TRBJ2-7,TRBV6-5,TRBD1,CASRQFPGQGTYGQYF,TGTGCCAGCAGGCAATTCCCGGGACAGGGGACCTATGGGCAGTACTTC
many,TRBJ1-1,TRBV2,TRBD1,CASKEQGQNTEAFF,TGTGCCAGCAAGGAACAGGGGCAGAACACTGAAGCTTTCTTT
.,TRBJ2-6,TRBV9,.,CASSVDSGGTNVLTF,TGTGCCAGCAGCGTAGACTCAGGCGGGACCAACGTCCTGACTTTC
many,TRBJ1-6,TRBV7-8,.,CASSHHRERSYNSPLHF,TGTGCCAGCAGCCACCACAGGGAACGCTCCTATAATTCACCCCTCCACTTT
.,TRBJ2-1,TRBV24-1,TRBD2,CATSDPQRDLSNEQFF,TGTGCCACCAGTGACCCGCAGCGGGACCTGTCCAATGAGCAGTTCTTC
once,TRBJ2-1,TRBV19,.,CASSIVRGDSSYNEQFF,TGTGCCAGTAGTATAGTGCGCGGAGACAGCTCCTACAATGAGCAGTTCTTC
.,TRBJ2-2,TRBV20-1,.,CSARDGPQETGELFF,TGCAGTGCTAGAGATGGCCCCCAAGAGACCGGGGAGCTGTTTTTT
.,TRBJ1-6,TRBV29-1,.,CSVEDSGKSSPLHF,TGCAGCGTTGAAGACTCCGGGAAAAGCTCACCCCTCCACTTT
few,TRBJ2-7,TRBV7-2,.,CASSPYGPREQYF,TGTGCCAGCAGCCCGTATGGGCCCAGGGAACAGTACTTC
.,TRBJ2-2,TRBV7-2,TRBD2,CASSFGLAGRTEELFF,TGTGCCAGCAGCTTCGGGCTAGCGGGACGGACCGAGGAGCTGTTTTTT
.,TRBJ2-5,TRBV29-1,TRBD1,CSVAGTGGQETQYF,TGCAGCGTAGCCGGGACAGGGGGCCAAGAGACCCAGTACTTC
many,TRBJ1-2,TRBV29-1,.,CSVESPHTF,TGCAGCGTTGAAAGCCCTCACACCTTC
many,TRBJ1-1,TRBV7-9,TRBD1,CASSPGGGRSSTEAFF,TGTGCCAGCAGCCCCGGAGGGGGCAGGTCGAGCACTGAAGCTTTCTTT
many,TRBJ1-1,TRBV5-1,.,CASRNGQAFFF,TGCGCCAGCAGGAACGGGCAGGCATTTTTCTTT
.,TRBJ1-5,TRBV24-1,.,CATRGDNQPQHF,TGTGCCACGAGAGGAGACAATCAGCCCCAGCATTTT
.,TRBJ1-2,TRBV7-2,.,CASSPTEAPYGYTF,TGTGCCAGCAGCCCGACGGAGGCCCCCTATGGCTACACCTTC
.,TRBJ1-1,TRBV20-1,.,CSARVYRLEGVEAFF,TGCAGTGCTAGAGTTTACCGACTAGAGGGCGTTGAAGCTTTCTTT
once,TRBJ1-5,TRBV19,TRBD1,CASSISTGGNQPQHF,TGTGCCAGTAGTATAAGTACAGGGGGGAATCAGCCCCAGCATTTT
.,TRBJ1-2,TRBV29-1,TRBD1,CSVALGQGLSHGYTF,TGCAGCGTTGCTCTTGGACAGGGTTTGTCGCATGGCTACACCTTC
many,TRBJ2-2,TRBV19,.,CASMVDLAKGELFF,TGTGCCAGTATGGTCGATCTGGCCAAAGGGGAGCTGTTTTTT
many,TRBJ2-5,TRBV12-3/TRBV12-4,TRBD1,CASSRWGRQGSRETQYF,TGTGCCAGCAGCCGTTGGGGGAGACAGGGTTCCAGAGAGACCCAGTACTTC
few,TRBJ1-5,TRBV19,.,CASSTEGYSNQPQHF,TGTGCCAGTAGTACGGAAGGATATAGCAATCAGCCCCAGCATTTT
many,TRBJ1-2,TRBV28,.,CASSLLGLTGYTF,TGTGCCAGCAGTTTATTGGGCCTGACTGGCTACACCTTC